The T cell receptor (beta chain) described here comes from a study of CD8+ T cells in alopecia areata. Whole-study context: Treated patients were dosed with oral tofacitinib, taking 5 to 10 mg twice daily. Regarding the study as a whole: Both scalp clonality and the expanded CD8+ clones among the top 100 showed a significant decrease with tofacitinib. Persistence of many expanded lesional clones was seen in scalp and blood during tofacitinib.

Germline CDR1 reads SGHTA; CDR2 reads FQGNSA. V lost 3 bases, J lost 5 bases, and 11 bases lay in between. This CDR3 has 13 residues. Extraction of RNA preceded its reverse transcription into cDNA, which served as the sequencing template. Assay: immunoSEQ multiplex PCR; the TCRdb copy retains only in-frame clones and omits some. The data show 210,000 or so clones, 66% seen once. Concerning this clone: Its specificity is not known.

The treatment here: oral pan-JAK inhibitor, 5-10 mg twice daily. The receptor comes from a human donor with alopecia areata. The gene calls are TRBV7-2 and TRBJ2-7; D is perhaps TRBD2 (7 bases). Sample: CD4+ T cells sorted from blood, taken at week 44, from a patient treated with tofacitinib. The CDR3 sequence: CASSLVGGDEQYF. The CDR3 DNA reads TGTGCCAGCAGCTTGGTAGGGGGGGACGAGCAGTACTTC.